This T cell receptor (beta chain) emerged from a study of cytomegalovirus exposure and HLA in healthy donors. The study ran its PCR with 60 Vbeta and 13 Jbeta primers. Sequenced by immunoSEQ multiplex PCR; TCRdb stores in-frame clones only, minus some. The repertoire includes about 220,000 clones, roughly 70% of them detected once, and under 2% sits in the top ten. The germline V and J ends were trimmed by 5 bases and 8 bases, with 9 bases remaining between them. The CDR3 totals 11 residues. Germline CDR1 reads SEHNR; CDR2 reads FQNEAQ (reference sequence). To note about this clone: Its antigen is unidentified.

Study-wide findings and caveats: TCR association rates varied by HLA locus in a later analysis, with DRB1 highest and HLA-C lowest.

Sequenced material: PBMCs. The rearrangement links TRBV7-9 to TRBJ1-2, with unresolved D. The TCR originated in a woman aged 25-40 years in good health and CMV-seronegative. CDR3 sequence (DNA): TGTGCCAGCAGCCGCGAGAGCGGCTACACCTTC. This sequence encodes CASSRESGYTF. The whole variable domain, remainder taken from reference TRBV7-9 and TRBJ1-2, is DTGVSQNPRHKITKRGQNVTFRCDPISEHNRLYWYRQTLGQGPEFLTYFQNEAQLEKSRLLSDRFSAERPKGSFSTLEIQRTEQGDSAMYLCASSRESGYTFGSGTRLTVV.